One TCR beta chain is described in this entry. CDR1 is LNHNV, CDR2 YYDKDF, per germline (reference sequence). Trimming pared 5 bases from V and 4 bases from J, leaving 22 bases between. The CDR3 sequence is 17 residues long. A library of TCRbeta sequences, prepared with unique molecular identifiers, was generated. TCRdb re-analysed the PCR reads in MiXCR, keeping a single row per CDR3 protein. The sample records about 540,000 distinct CDR3 sequences, approximately 20% being singletons. This entry comes from a study of T-cell reconstitution after alpha-beta-depleted transplantation in children. The chain joins TRBV15 to TRBJ2-3; D is undetermined. The input for sequencing was PBMCs from the stem cell graft donor, taken from the stem cell graft. The sequence was obtained from a human donor who donated a stem cell graft to a child with acute lymphoblastic leukemia. The CDR3 nucleotides read TGTGCCACCAGCCTACCCCTTTCCAGCACCTCGCCAGATACGCAGTATTTT. Its translation is CATSLPLSSTSPDTQYF.